The rows below give T cell receptor beta chains drawn from one sample of a study of T cell responses to AZD1222 COVID-19 vaccine. Clones were sequenced by immunoSEQ multiplex PCR, and TCRdb holds only the in-frame ones, with some missing. The top ten clones hold 4.3% of a sample with approximately 150,000 clones, 88% of them seen once. The material was peripheral blood, obtained 28 days after the second AZD1222 dose. The receptor source for this set is an adult who received the AZD1222 COVID-19 vaccine. The CDR3 runs from the conserved cysteine through the conserved F or W. D genes are given only for firm matches. Rows give clone size only sometimes, using once, few, many, or a class for an expanded clone.

j_call v_call d_call clone_size cdr3_nt cdr3_aa
TRBJ1-6 TRBV12-3/TRBV12-4 - - TGTGCCAGCAGTTTTGGCCTTTCACCCCTCCACTTT CASSFGLSPLHF
TRBJ1-1 TRBV5-8 - - TGTGCCAGCCAGCGGCGGGGGCTCCTTGCTGAAGCTTTCTTT CASQRRGLLAEAFF
TRBJ2-7 TRBV5-1 TRBD1 - TGCGCCAGCCGACAGGGTCGGGACTACGAGCAGTACTTC CASRQGRDYEQYF
TRBJ2-3 TRBV6-1 TRBD2 - TGTGCCAGCAGTGAAGTTGCAGCGGGGGGCTCCACAGATACGCAGTATTTT CASSEVAAGGSTDTQYF
TRBJ1-1 TRBV5-4 TRBD1 - TGTGCCAGCAGCCCCCCGACAGGGCGGGAGACTGAAGCTTTCTTT CASSPPTGRETEAFF
TRBJ1-2 TRBV6-5 - - TGTGCCAGCAGTTACGCGGGGGCCCTCTATGGCTACACCTTC CASSYAGALYGYTF
TRBJ1-1 TRBV19 - - TGTGCCAGTAGTCTTGACATGCCGACTGAAGCTTTCTTT CASSLDMPTEAFF
TRBJ2-2 TRBV27 TRBD1 - TGTGCCAGCAGCAAACAGGGGACCGGGGAGCTGTTTTTT CASSKQGTGELFF
TRBJ2-1 TRBV11-2 TRBD2 - TGTGCCAGCAGCAAAGCGGGGTGGGGGAATGAGCAGTTCTTC CASSKAGWGNEQFF
TRBJ1-1 TRBV6-2/TRBV6-3 - - TGTGCCAGCAGTTACGCGGCGATAGAAGCTTTCTTT CASSYAAIEAFF
TRBJ1-1 TRBV2 TRBD1 few TGTGCCAGCGAACCGGGACAGCAGAACACTGAAGCTTTCTTT CASEPGQQNTEAFF
TRBJ1-6 TRBV5-4 - - TGTGCCAGCAGCTTGGCGGGGGGAACGAATTCACCCCTCCACTTT CASSLAGGTNSPLHF